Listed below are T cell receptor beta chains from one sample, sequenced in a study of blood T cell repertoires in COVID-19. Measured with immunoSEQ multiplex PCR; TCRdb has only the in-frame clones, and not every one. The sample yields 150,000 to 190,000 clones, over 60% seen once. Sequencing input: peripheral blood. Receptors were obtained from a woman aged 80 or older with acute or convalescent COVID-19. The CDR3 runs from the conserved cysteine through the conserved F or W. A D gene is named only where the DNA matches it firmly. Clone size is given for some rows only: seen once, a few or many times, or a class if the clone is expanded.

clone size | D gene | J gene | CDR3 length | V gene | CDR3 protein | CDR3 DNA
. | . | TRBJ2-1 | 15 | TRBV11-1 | CASTLGQGTVNEQFF | TGTGCCAGCACCCTAGGGCAGGGAACTGTCAATGAGCAGTTCTTC
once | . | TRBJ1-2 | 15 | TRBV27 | CASRRLAGSNYGYTF | TGTGCCAGCAGGAGACTTGCCGGATCTAACTATGGCTACACCTTC
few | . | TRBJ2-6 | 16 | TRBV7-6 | CASSLMGSSGANVLTF | TGTGCCAGCAGCTTGATGGGGAGCTCTGGGGCCAACGTCCTGACTTTC
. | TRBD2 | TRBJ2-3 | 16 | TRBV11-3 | CASSTGTSESTDTQYF | TGTGCCAGCAGCACCGGGACTAGCGAGAGCACAGATACGCAGTATTTT
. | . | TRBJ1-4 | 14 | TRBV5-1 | CASSSTATNEKLFF | TGCGCCAGCAGCTCCACGGCAACTAATGAAAAACTGTTTTTT
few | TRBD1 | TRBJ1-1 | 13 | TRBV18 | CASSSDRDTEAFF | TGTGCCAGCTCATCCGACAGGGACACTGAAGCTTTCTTT
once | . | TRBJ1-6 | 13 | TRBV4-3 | CASAGTPNSPLHF | TGCGCCAGCGCCGGGACACCAAATTCACCCCTCCACTTT
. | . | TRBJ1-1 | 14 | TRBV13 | CASSLTGHRNEAFF | TGTGCCAGCAGCTTAACGGGACACCGGAATGAAGCTTTCTTT
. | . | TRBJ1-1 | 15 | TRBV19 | CASSLPPGSNTEAFF | TGTGCCAGTAGTCTCCCCCCGGGATCGAACACTGAAGCTTTCTTT
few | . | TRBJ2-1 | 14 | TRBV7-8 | CASSLAARANEQFF | TGTGCCAGCAGCTTAGCGGCTCGTGCAAATGAGCAGTTCTTC
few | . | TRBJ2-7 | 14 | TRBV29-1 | CSVVGGGSSYEQYF | TGCAGCGTTGTAGGGGGGGGAAGCTCCTACGAGCAGTACTTC
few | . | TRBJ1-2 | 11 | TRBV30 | CAWSLGAGYTF | TGTGCCTGGAGTCTTGGGGCTGGCTACACCTTC
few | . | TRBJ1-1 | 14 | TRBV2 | CASSFTGMGTEAFF | TGTGCCAGCAGTTTCACAGGGATGGGCACTGAAGCTTTCTTT
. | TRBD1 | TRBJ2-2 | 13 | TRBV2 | CASSDRETGELFF | TGTGCCAGCAGCGACAGGGAAACCGGGGAGCTGTTTTTT
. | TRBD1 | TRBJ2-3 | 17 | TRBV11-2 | CASSQDDRGIVTDTQYF | TGTGCCAGCAGCCAGGACGACAGGGGTATTGTAACAGATACGCAGTATTTT
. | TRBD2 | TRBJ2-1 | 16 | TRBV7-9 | CASSLAGTNIYNEQFF | TGTGCCAGCAGCTTAGCCGGGACTAATATTTACAATGAGCAGTTCTTC
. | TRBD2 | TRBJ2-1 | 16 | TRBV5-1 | CASSRGLASDGNEQFF | TGCGCCAGCAGCCGGGGACTAGCGAGTGACGGGAATGAGCAGTTCTTC
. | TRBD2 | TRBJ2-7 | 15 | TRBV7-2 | CASSERTGGGYEQYF | TGCGCCAGCAGCGAGAGGACGGGGGGGGGCTACGAGCAGTACTTC
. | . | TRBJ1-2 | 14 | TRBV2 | CASSESGVNYGYTF | TGTGCCAGCAGTGAATCGGGGGTTAACTATGGCTACACCTTC
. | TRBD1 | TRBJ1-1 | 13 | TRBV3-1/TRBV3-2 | CASSQNSNRGAFF | TGTGCCAGCAGCCAAAACTCGAACAGGGGAGCTTTCTTT
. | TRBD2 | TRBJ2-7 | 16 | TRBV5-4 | CASSLMGLAETYEQYF | TGTGCCAGCAGCTTGATGGGACTAGCGGAGACCTACGAGCAGTACTTC
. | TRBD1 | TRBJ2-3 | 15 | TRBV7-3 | CASSFGTGLTDTQYF | TGTGCCAGCAGCTTTGGGACAGGCCTCACAGATACGCAGTATTTT
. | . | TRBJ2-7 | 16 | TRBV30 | CAWSNLGQQSSYEQYF | TGTGCCTGGAGTAACCTTGGGCAGCAAAGCTCCTACGAGCAGTACTTC
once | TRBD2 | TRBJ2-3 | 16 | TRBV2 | CASSELASGRGDTQYF | TGTGCCAGCAGTGAACTGGCTAGCGGGAGGGGAGATACGCAGTATTTT
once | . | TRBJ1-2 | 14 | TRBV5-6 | CASNLEGPTSGYTF | TGTGCCAGCAACCTCGAGGGTCCCACCTCGGGCTACACCTTC
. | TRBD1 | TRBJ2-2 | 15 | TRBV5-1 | CASSSDRGPTGELFF | TGCGCCAGCAGCTCCGACAGGGGGCCCACCGGGGAGCTGTTTTTT
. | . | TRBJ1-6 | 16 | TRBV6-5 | CASSYAGGSYNSPLHF | TGTGCCAGCAGTTACGCGGGGGGCTCCTATAATTCACCCCTCCACTTT
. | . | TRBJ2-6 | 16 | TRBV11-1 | CASSENSRVGANVLTF | TGTGCCAGCAGCGAAAATTCGAGGGTTGGGGCCAACGTCCTGACTTTC
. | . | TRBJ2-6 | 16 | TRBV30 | CAWSVQSPSGANVLTF | TGTGCCTGGAGTGTACAGTCTCCCTCTGGGGCCAACGTCCTGACTTTC
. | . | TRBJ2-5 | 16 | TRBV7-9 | CASSSGQGGDQETQYF | TGTGCCAGCAGCTCAGGGCAGGGTGGTGATCAGGAGACCCAGTACTTC
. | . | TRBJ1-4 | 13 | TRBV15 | CATSRDGSEKLFF | TGTGCCACCAGCAGAGACGGTAGTGAAAAACTGTTTTTT
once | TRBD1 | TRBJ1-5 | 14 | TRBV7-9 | CASSLTGGNQPQHF | TGTGCCAGCAGCTTAACAGGGGGAAATCAGCCCCAGCATTTT
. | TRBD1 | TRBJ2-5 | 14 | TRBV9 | CASSVRTGGETQYF | TGTGCCAGCAGCGTCCGGACAGGGGGAGAGACCCAGTACTTC
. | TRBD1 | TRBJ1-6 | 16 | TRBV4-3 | CASSQDKGGNNSPLHF | TGCGCCAGCAGCCAAGATAAAGGGGGCAATAATTCACCCCTCCACTTT
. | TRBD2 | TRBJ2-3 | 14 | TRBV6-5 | CASGRLAGADTQYF | TGTGCCAGCGGGAGACTAGCGGGGGCAGATACGCAGTATTTT
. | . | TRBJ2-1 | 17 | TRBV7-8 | CASIPGASVLPRNEQFF | TGTGCCAGCATCCCTGGGGCTAGCGTGCTTCCTCGGAATGAGCAGTTCTTC
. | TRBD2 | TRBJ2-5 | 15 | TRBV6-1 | CASSEGSGTQETQYF | TGTGCCAGCAGTGAAGGTAGCGGGACCCAAGAGACCCAGTACTTC
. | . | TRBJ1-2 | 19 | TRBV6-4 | CASSDSYSGTKGNFHGYTF | TGTGCCAGCAGTGACTCCTATTCCGGGACAAAAGGGAATTTTCATGGCTACACCTTC
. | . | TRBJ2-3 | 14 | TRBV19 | CASSTRTGPDTQYF | TGTGCCAGTAGTACTCGAACAGGGCCAGATACGCAGTATTTT
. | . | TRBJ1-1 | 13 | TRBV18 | CASSPGLGTEAFF | TGTGCCAGCTCACCAGGGCTGGGCACTGAAGCTTTCTTT
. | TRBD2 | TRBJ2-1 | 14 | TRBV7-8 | CASTGLAGVYEQFF | TGTGCCAGCACGGGGCTAGCGGGAGTTTATGAGCAGTTCTTC
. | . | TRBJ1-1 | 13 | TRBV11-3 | CASSNQVNTEAFF | TGTGCCAGCAGCAATCAGGTTAACACTGAAGCTTTCTTT
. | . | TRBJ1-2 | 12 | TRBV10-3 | CATLSGSNGYTF | TGTGCCACCCTCTCAGGGTCAAATGGCTACACCTTC
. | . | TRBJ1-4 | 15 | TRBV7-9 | CASSPRALANEKLFF | TGTGCCAGCAGCCCCCGAGCTCTGGCTAATGAAAAACTGTTTTTT
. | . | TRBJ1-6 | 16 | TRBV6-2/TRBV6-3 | CASSYYRASSNSPLHF | TGTGCCAGCAGTTACTACAGAGCTTCATCCAATTCACCCCTCCACTTT
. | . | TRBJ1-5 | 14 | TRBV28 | CASSLPVSNQPQHF | TGTGCCAGCAGTTTACCTGTAAGCAATCAGCCCCAGCATTTT
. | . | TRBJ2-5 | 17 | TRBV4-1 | CASSQAWKQQSQETQYF | TGCGCCAGCAGCCAAGCGTGGAAACAACAGAGCCAAGAGACCCAGTACTTC
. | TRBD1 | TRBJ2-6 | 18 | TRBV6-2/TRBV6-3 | CASSYRQGASSGANVLTF | TGTGCCAGCAGTTACCGGCAGGGGGCCAGCTCTGGGGCCAACGTCCTGACTTTC
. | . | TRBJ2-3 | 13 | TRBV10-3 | CATGAAGTDTQYF | TGTGCCACTGGGGCAGCCGGCACAGATACGCAGTATTTT
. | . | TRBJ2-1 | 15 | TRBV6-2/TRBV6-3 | CASRYLESSYNEQFF | TGTGCCAGCAGGTACCTAGAGAGCTCCTACAATGAGCAGTTCTTC
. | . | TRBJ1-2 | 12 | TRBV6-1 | CASSESQYGYTF | TGTGCCAGCAGTGAATCACAGTATGGCTACACCTTC